This T cell receptor beta chain was recorded in a study of blood T cell repertoires in COVID-19 (dated by TCRdb to the early 2020s). With respect to the entire study: Samples from collaborators originated in the United States, Italy and Spain and spanned both the acute and convalescent phases of COVID-19. Subjects who had been exposed to COVID-19, were actively infected with it, or had recovered from it provided the deeply sampled blood TCRbeta repertoires that made up the dataset. The samples were drawn from two sources: the first 160 participants of the ongoing ImmuneRACE study, and 1,000 to 1,500 subjects contributed by 6 global collaborators. Nearly every sample came with metadata listing a de-identified subject ID, COVID-19 status, age in years and sex. The material from the prospective study consisted of cDNA or gDNA derived from T cells, B-cell-depleted T cells, or PBMCs. The repertoires were made available in a free public database intended to serve as a resource for research on the immune response to SARS-CoV-2. Where available, HLA class I and class II types were obtained from metadata supplied by the sample provider rather than from assay-based typing.

Reading from cysteine to phenylalanine, the CDR3 counts 13 amino acids. The kept DNA is CDR3 alone, 39 bases in frame from the first base. At the junction V is shortened by 8 bases and J by 3 bases, with 11 bases in between. According to the germline V gene, CDR1 reads SNHLY and CDR2 reads FYNNEI. One collaborating source in Seattle enrolled patients during active infection and followed them longitudinally through the course of disease. Collaborating institutions collected whole blood in K2EDTA tubes following their own protocols. For TCRbeta analysis, collaborators shipped samples in one of three forms: frozen whole blood, isolated PBMCs, or DNA extracted from either of those sample types. The immunoSEQ Assay, a bias-controlled multiplex PCR, was used to amplify TCRbeta CDR3 regions from genomic DNA. The original pipeline was this. The number of nucleated cells in each sample was estimated by amplification of reference gene primers within the assay. To quantify the absolute abundance of each unique TCRbeta CDR3 rearrangement, sequence reads were collapsed and filtered. For each sample, productive Simpson clonality was calculated by taking the square root of Simpson's diversity index across productive rearrangements. In TCRdb, the immuneACCESS table is reduced to in-frame sequences with V and J assigned. These tables do not hold every clone; where another copy was compared, an unresolved V gene accounts for under half, and the others remain unexplained. The V and J calls and clone size come from that table; D and trimming were worked out from the DNA. The sample records roughly 230,000 clones, around 84% of which are singletons. The ten biggest clones cover more than 9% of the sample.

Findings and caveats that apply to the study as a whole: The amount of clinical and demographic metadata varied by source and participant and was provided uncurated.

Notes on this clone: Its binding antigen is unknown. Per-nucleotide qualities are absent, and no much larger clonotype sits a single base away.

The sequenced sample was peripheral blood. The chain couples TRBV2 to TRBJ2-4; a tentative D match to TRBD2 spans 6 bases. This TCR came from a woman older than 75 with COVID-19, enrolled during active disease. Here is the DNA: TGTGCCAGCTCACCGGGGGTCAAAAACATTCAGTACTTC. This is translated as CASSPGVKNIQYF.